The 30 T cell receptor beta chains given below trace back to one sample, sequenced in a study of technical replicates of blood from a handful of donors. Libraries were prepared by immunoSEQ multiplex PCR; TCRdb keeps only in-frame clonotypes and omits some of them. The sample contains 90,000 to 100,000 clones, about 94% of which appear only once. The sequencing sample was made of T cells isolated from PBMCs. The origin of the receptors is a human donor in good health.

This chain links TRBV11-2 with TRBJ2-7; maybe TRBD1 (5 bases). The CDR3 runs 16 residues. In germline, CDR1 is SGHAT, CDR2 FQNNGV. V lost 0 bases and J 5 bases, leaving 17 bases between the germline ends. The CDR3 coding sequence is TGTGCCAGCAGCTTAGATCGGTGGGGCAAGGGGAACGAGCAGTACTTC. This codes for CASSLDRWGKGNEQYF.

This clone was detected only once. The rearrangement joins TRBV11-1 to TRBJ2-1; D gene unclear. Germline V gene lookup returns CDR1 SGHAT and CDR2 FQDESV (reference sequence). The CDR3 has 16 residues. V lost 2 bases and J lost 8, with 19 bases in between. The DNA of the CDR3 is TGTGCCAGCAGCTTACCGCAATTCGACCTAGAGGATGAGCAGTTCTTC. It translates to CASSLPQFDLEDEQFF.

CDR3 protein: CASSQASGRAVTDTQYF. In nucleotides, the CDR3 is TGCGCCAGCAGCCAAGCAAGCGGGAGGGCTGTTACAGATACGCAGTATTTT. The chain joins TRBV4-1 to TRBJ2-3; 10 bases fit TRBD2. Germline CDR1 is MGHRA and CDR2 is YSYEKL. The CDR3 totals 17 residues. V gave up 1 base and J gave up 3 bases; unmatched junction bases: 7.

This chain connects TRBV2 to TRBJ1-1; unclear D gene. Germline V CDR1 and CDR2: SNHLY, FYNNEI. V was shortened by 6 bases and J by 0 bases, with 14 bases between the two germline ends. This CDR3 region has 15 residues. This CDR3 reads CASSALGTLNTEAFF. The CDR3 nucleotides are TGTGCCAGCAGCGCCCTAGGTACTTTGAACACTGAAGCTTTCTTT.

The CDR3 DNA is TGTGCCAGTAGTATCGGCCGCGGTGCCTACGAGCAGTACTTC. It translates to CASSIGRGAYEQYF. This chain uses TRBV19 with TRBJ2-7; D is undetermined. CDR1 and CDR2 from the germline V gene are LNHDA and SQIVND (reference sequence). V lost 3 bases to trimming and J lost 2 bases, with 11 bases between them. The CDR3 is 14 amino acids.

In this sample, this clone turned up once. The rearrangement joins TRBV10-1 to TRBJ2-1; D is perhaps TRBD1 (6 bases). The CDR3 is 16 amino acids. V dropped 9 bases and J dropped 7 bases, with 25 bases sitting between them. CDR1 and CDR2 from the germline V gene are WNHNN and SYGVQD (reference sequence). The CDR3 nucleotides are TGCGCCAGTTCCTATCTTCGGGACAAGGGGTTGAATGAGCAGTTCTTC. Its protein product is CASSYLRDKGLNEQFF.

This clone was counted a few times. The rearrangement joins TRBV7-9 to TRBJ1-3; D is undetermined. V was cut by 3 bases and J by 1 base, with 10 bases left in between. Germline values: CDR1 SEHNR, CDR2 FQNEAQ (reference sequence). The CDR3 spans 15 residues. The CDR3 nucleotides are TGTGCCAGCAGCTTTCCAGGTCATTCTGGAAACACCATATATTTT. Protein: CASSFPGHSGNTIYF.

This chain uses TRBV7-9 with TRBJ2-7; TRBD2 is a possible D gene (5 bases). V lost 5 bases and J lost 0, with 20 bases in between. The CDR3 is 17 residues long. Germline V gives CDR1 SEHNR, CDR2 FQNEAQ (reference sequence). The CDR3 protein is CASSPVIGRGNSYEQYF. CDR3 DNA: TGTGCCAGCAGCCCAGTCATAGGGCGAGGGAACTCCTACGAGCAGTACTTC.

The chain carries TRBV2 and TRBJ1-5, with 8 bases fitting TRBD1. The CDR3 has 16 residues. CDR1 and CDR2 (germline): SNHLY, FYNNEI. After removal of 2 bases from V and 3 bases from J, the junction contained 6 bases not matched to a gene. DNA for the CDR3: TGTGCCAGCAGTGAACAGGGGGCCTCAAACAATCAGCCCCAGCATTTT. As protein: CASSEQGASNNQPQHF.

The V call is TRBV7-3, the J call TRBJ2-3; TRBD2 agrees at 9 bases. Germline CDR1 SGHTA, CDR2 FQGTGA. The CDR3 has 17 residues. V lost 5 bases, J lost 6 bases, and 15 bases stayed unmatched. CDR3 residues: CASSPGGAGTSLDTQYF. The CDR3, as DNA: TGTGCCAGCAGCCCGGGGGGCGCGGGGACTAGCCTTGATACGCAGTATTTT.

This clone was counted once. The chain links TRBV6-5 to TRBJ2-5; D perhaps matches TRBD1 (5 bases). Germline V lookup: CDR1 MNHEY, CDR2 SVGAGI. The V and J ends lost 5 bases and 2 bases respectively, with 12 bases between them. The CDR3 runs 14 residues. CDR3 DNA: TGTGCCAGCAGTCATGGGGCCCTACAAGAGACCCAGTACTTC. Amino acid sequence: CASSHGALQETQYF.

The V and J genes are TRBV5-1 and TRBJ2-7, with D possibly matching TRBD2 (6 bases). The length of the CDR3 is 16 residues. Germline assignment: CDR1 SGHRS and CDR2 YFSETQ. V dropped 0 bases and J dropped 3 bases, with 16 bases sitting between them. The CDR3 sequence is CASSLGPERAFYEQYF. As DNA, the CDR3 is TGCGCCAGCAGCTTGGGACCTGAGCGGGCCTTCTACGAGCAGTACTTC.

This clone was counted only a few times. J is TRBJ1-1 and V is TRBV29-1; TRBD1 matches 8 bases. CDR3 length: 13 amino acids. Looked up from germline, CDR1 is SQVTM and CDR2 is ANQGSEA. The V and J ends lost 7 bases and 3 bases, in that order; junction bases with no gene match: 7. CDR3 protein: CSGGQGGDTEAFF. CDR3 DNA: TGCAGCGGAGGACAGGGTGGAGACACTGAAGCTTTCTTT.

The chain employs TRBV9 and TRBJ2-2; a weak D match, TRBD2 (6 bases). Per the germline V gene, CDR1 is SGDLS and CDR2 is YYNGEE. The CDR3 consists of 16 residues. Trimming left V 3 bases short and J 6 bases short, with 18 bases between. The CDR3: CASSAREAGLSGELFF. The CDR3 bases are TGTGCCAGCAGCGCAAGGGAGGCAGGGCTTTCCGGGGAGCTGTTTTTT.

This chain connects TRBV14 to TRBJ2-7, with D tentatively TRBD1 (5 bases). V lost 3 bases, J lost 3 bases, and 18 bases lay in between. This CDR3 spans 16 amino acids. Germline CDR1 and CDR2: SGHDN and FVKESK. CDR3 residues: CASSQSRQLRIYEQYF. The CDR3 DNA reads TGTGCCAGCAGCCAGTCCCGACAGTTACGAATCTACGAGCAGTACTTC. Full variable domain (missing parts from reference TRBV14 and TRBJ2-7): EAGVTQFPSHSVIEKGQTVTLRCDPISGHDNLYWYRRVMGKEIKFLLHFVKESKQDESGMPNNRFLAERTGGTYSTLKVQPAELEDSGVYFCASSQSRQLRIYEQYFGPGTRLTVT.

This chain joins TRBV2 and TRBJ1-4, with 7 nucleotides matching TRBD1. Trimming took 3 bases from V and 3 from J; bases not matched to a gene: 4. This CDR3 is 15 amino acids long. Per germline, CDR1 SNHLY and CDR2 FYNNEI. CDR3 DNA sequence: TGTGCCAGCAGTGACAGGGGGAAATCTAATGAAAAACTGTTTTTT. Amino acids: CASSDRGKSNEKLFF.

This clone has a handful of counts. J is TRBJ1-5 and V is TRBV7-3; TRBD1 matches 9 bases. The ends lost 5 bases at V and 2 bases at J; junction bases unmatched: 16. CDR3 length equals 19 residues. Germline assignment: CDR1 SGHTA and CDR2 FQGTGA. The CDR3, as DNA: TGTGCCAGCAGCCAATTTTGGACAGGGGACGTAGGACGCAATCAGCCCCAGCATTTT. This translates into CASSQFWTGDVGRNQPQHF.

This chain connects TRBV7-9 to TRBJ2-3; 8 bases line up with TRBD1. Unmatched junction bases numbered 11, after V lost 4 bases and J lost 2 bases. This CDR3 contains 17 residues. CDR1 is SEHNR and CDR2 is FQNEAQ in the germline V gene (reference sequence). CDR3 DNA sequence: TGTGCCAGCAGCTATTCGACAGGGGCCATTTACACAGATACGCAGTATTTT. Its translation: CASSYSTGAIYTDTQYF.

V is TRBV19 and J is TRBJ1-1; D possibly corresponds to TRBD1 (5 bases). The germline V gene has CDR1 LNHDA and CDR2 SQIVND (reference sequence). Between the trimmed V and J ends, which lost 8 bases and 0 bases, there was a span of 10 bases. The CDR3 has 13 amino acids. The CDR3, as DNA: TGTGCCAGTGCAGACAGATTGAACACTGAAGCTTTCTTT. This translates into CASADRLNTEAFF.

The rearrangement links TRBV28 to TRBJ2-1, with 14 positions matching TRBD2. Germline trimming cut 7 bases from V and 7 bases from J; bases unmatched to any gene: 9. The V gene's germline CDR1 is MDHEN and CDR2 SYDVKM. The CDR3 is 16 amino acids. The CDR3 loop is CASIHGGLAGVNEQFF. DNA for the CDR3: TGTGCCAGCATCCATGGGGGACTAGCGGGAGTGAATGAGCAGTTCTTC.

The V gene is TRBV27, the J gene TRBJ2-1; D might be TRBD2 (5 bases). The ends were cut back, 2 bases at V and 9 bases at J, with 11 bases in the middle. Germline CDR1 and CDR2: MNHEY and SMNVEV (reference sequence). CDR3 length: 13 amino acids. CDR3 amino acids: CASSLGLAGEQFF. The DNA of the CDR3 is TGTGCCAGCAGTTTAGGCCTCGCGGGTGAGCAGTTCTTC.

This chain connects TRBV5-8 to TRBJ1-1, with TRBD1 matching 7 bases. CDR3 size: 14 residues. Trimming at V came to 4 bases and at J to 1 base, leaving 4 bases not matched to a gene. Germline values: CDR1 SGHTS, CDR2 YDEGEE. The CDR3 loop reads CASSRDRSNTEAFF. The CDR3 coding sequence is TGTGCCAGCAGCCGGGACAGATCGAACACTGAAGCTTTCTTT.

V gene TRBV30 combines with J gene TRBJ1-5, with TRBD1 as a possible D gene (6 bases). The CDR3 runs to 14 residues. The germline V gene encodes CDR1 GTSNPN and CDR2 SVGIG (reference sequence). Trimming removed 2 bases at V and 5 bases at J, with 13 bases between. The CDR3 loop is CAWSTDSEYQPQHF. CDR3 nucleotides: TGTGCCTGGAGTACGGACAGTGAATATCAGCCCCAGCATTTT.

The J gene is TRBJ2-3, the V gene TRBV5-1; D is possibly TRBD2 (6 bases). Germline V gene sequence: CDR1 SGHRS, CDR2 YFSETQ. The CDR3 has 14 amino acids. Trimming pared 6 bases from V and 0 bases from J, leaving 11 bases between. Here the CDR3 reads CASTRDTSTDTQYF. The CDR3 DNA is TGCGCCAGCACGCGGGATACTAGCACAGATACGCAGTATTTT.

V gene TRBV14 combines with J gene TRBJ2-3; D not resolved. V lost 4 bases, J lost 2 bases, and 10 bases lay in between. This CDR3 region has 14 residues. From germline, CDR1 is SGHDN and CDR2 FVKESK. The CDR3 here is CASSPDLSTDTQYF. Here the CDR3 DNA reads TGTGCCAGCAGCCCAGATCTTTCCACAGATACGCAGTATTTT.

The CDR3 sequence is CASSGSGGPYNEQFF. The CDR3 DNA reads as TGTGCCAGCAGCGGTAGCGGGGGGCCATACAATGAGCAGTTCTTC. The chain joins TRBV7-8 to TRBJ2-1, with 10 bases identical to TRBD2. V lost 5 bases, J lost 4 bases, and 5 bases stayed unmatched. Germline-derived CDR1 and CDR2 are SGHVS and FQNEAQ. The CDR3 consists of 15 residues. The full variable domain, completed using reference TRBV7-8 and TRBJ2-1, is GAGVSQSPRYKVAKRGQDVALRCDPISGHVSLFWYQQALGQGPEFLTYFQNEAQLDKSGLPSDRFFAERPEGSVSTLKIQRTQQEDSAVYLCASSGSGGPYNEQFFGPGTRLTVL.

The chain recombines TRBV19 with TRBJ1-5, with D possibly matching TRBD1 (5 bases). CDR3 length: 15 residues. The V gene lost 4 bases and the J gene lost 3 bases, with 13 bases spanning the gap. In germline, CDR1 is LNHDA, CDR2 SQIVND (reference sequence). CDR3 residues: CASSNNQGYNQPQHF. In DNA form, the CDR3 reads TGTGCCAGTAGTAACAATCAGGGATACAATCAGCCCCAGCATTTT.

The CDR3 spells CASSLGRDWFF. In DNA, the CDR3 is TGTGCCAGCAGTTTAGGTCGGGATTGGTTCTTC. The rearrangement uses TRBV27 and TRBJ2-1; maybe TRBD2 (5 bases). This CDR3 region has 11 residues. Trimming shortened V by 2 bases and J by 15 bases, and 11 bases separated the two germline ends. CDR1 and CDR2 (germline): MNHEY, SMNVEV (reference sequence).

The gene calls are TRBV7-9 and TRBJ1-4; no clear D gene. V was pared by 5 bases and J by 6 bases, with 7 bases between. CDR3 length equals 12 residues. Germline CDR1 is SEHNR and CDR2 is FQNEAQ (reference sequence). The CDR3 here is CASSLRDEKLFF. In nucleotides, the CDR3 is TGTGCCAGCAGCCTGAGAGATGAAAAACTGTTTTTT.

The V gene is TRBV5-6, the J gene TRBJ1-2; 7 positions match TRBD1. V lost 3 bases, J lost 3 bases, and 17 bases stayed unmatched. Germline CDR1 is SGHDT and CDR2 is YYEEEE. This CDR3 is built from 18 residues. CDR3 sequence: CASSSKTGFKVMDYGYTF. Written as DNA, the CDR3 is TGTGCCAGCAGCTCAAAGACAGGGTTTAAGGTTATGGACTATGGCTACACCTTC.